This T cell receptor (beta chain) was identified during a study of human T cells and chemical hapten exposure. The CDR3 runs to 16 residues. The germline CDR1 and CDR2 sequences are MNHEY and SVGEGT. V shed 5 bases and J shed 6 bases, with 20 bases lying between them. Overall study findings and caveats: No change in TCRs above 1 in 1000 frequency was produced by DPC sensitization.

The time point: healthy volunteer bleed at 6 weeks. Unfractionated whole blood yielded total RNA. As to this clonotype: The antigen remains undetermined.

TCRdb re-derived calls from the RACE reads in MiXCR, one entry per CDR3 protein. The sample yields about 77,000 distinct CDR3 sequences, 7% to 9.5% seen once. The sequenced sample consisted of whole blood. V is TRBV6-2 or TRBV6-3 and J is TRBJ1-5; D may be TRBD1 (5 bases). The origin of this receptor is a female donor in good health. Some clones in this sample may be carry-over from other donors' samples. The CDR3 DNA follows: TGTGCCAGCAGTCGAGCAGCAGGGAACGCTATTCAGCCCCAGCATTTT. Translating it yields CASSRAAGNAIQPQHF.